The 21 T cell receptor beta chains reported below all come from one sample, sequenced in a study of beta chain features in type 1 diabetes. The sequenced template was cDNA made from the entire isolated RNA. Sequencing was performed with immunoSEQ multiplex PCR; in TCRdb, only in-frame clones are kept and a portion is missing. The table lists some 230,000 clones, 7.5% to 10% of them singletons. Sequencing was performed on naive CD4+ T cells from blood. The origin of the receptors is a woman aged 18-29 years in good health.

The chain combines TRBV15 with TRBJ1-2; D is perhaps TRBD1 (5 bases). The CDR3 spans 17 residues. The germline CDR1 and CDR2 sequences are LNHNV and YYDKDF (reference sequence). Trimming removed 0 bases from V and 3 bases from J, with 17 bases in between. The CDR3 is CATSRDIPEDSYYGYTF. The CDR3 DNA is TGTGCCACCAGCAGAGATATTCCGGAAGACAGCTACTATGGCTACACCTTC.

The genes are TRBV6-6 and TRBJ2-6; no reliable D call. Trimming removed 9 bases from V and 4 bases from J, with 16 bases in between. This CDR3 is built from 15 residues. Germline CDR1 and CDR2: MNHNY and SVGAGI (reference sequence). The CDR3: CASTHPVAGANVLTF. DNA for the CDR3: TGTGCCAGTACCCACCCGGTAGCCGGGGCCAACGTCCTGACTTTC.

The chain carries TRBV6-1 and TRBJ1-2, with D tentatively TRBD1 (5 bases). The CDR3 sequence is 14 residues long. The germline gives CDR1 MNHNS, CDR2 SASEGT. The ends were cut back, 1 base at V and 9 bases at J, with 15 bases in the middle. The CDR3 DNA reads TGTGCCAGCAGTGAAGTCGGGGCGCGCGGGAGCTACACCTTC. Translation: CASSEVGARGSYTF.

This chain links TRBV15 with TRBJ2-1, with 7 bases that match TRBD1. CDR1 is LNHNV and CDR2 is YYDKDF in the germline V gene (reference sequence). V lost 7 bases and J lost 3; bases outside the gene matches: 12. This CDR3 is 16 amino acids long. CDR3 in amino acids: CATTNGQARLYNEQFF. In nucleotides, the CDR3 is TGTGCCACCACTAATGGACAGGCCCGACTCTACAATGAGCAGTTCTTC.

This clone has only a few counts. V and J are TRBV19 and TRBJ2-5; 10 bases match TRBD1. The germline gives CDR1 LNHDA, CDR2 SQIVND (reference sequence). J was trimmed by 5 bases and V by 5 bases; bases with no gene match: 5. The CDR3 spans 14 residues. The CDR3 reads CASSQGQGGETQYF. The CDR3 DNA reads TGTGCCAGTAGTCAAGGACAGGGGGGGGAGACCCAGTACTTC.

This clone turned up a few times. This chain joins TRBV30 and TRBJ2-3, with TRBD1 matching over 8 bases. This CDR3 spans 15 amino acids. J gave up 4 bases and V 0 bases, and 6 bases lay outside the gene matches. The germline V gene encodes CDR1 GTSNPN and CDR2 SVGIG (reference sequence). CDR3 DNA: TGTGCCTGGAGTGTATCCCTACAGGGGGCAGATACGCAGTATTTT. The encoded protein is CAWSVSLQGADTQYF.

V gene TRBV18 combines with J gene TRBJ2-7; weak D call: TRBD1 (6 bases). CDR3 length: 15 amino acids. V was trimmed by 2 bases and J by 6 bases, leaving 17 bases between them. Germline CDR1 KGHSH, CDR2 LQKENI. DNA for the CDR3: TGTGCCAGCTCACCAGGGGGTCAGGGGTCGAGCGAGCAGTACTTC. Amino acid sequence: CASSPGGQGSSEQYF.

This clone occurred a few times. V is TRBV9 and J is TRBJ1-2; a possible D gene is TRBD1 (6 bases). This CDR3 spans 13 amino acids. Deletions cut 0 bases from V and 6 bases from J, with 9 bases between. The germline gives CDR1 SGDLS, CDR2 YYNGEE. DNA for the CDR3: TGTGCCAGCAGCGTAGGACAGGTGGATGGCTACACCTTC. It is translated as CASSVGQVDGYTF.

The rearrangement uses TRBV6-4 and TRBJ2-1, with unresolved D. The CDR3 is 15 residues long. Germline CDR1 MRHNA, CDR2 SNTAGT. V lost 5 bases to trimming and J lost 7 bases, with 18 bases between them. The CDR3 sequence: CASSPILSSLNEQFF. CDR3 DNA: TGTGCCAGCAGTCCAATCCTCTCTAGTCTAAATGAGCAGTTCTTC.

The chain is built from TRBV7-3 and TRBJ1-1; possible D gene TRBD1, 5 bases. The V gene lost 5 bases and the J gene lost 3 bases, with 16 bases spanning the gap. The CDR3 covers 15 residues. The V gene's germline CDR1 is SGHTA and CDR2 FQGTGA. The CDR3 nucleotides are TGTGCCAGCAGCCCGGCGGGGCGACAATACACTGAAGCTTTCTTT. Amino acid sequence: CASSPAGRQYTEAFF.

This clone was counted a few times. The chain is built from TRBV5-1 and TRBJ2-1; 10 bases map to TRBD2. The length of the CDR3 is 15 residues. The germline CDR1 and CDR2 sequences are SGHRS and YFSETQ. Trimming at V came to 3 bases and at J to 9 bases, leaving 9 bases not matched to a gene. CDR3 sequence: CASSWGLAFISEQFF. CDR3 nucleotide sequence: TGCGCCAGCAGCTGGGGACTAGCGTTCATCAGTGAGCAGTTCTTC.

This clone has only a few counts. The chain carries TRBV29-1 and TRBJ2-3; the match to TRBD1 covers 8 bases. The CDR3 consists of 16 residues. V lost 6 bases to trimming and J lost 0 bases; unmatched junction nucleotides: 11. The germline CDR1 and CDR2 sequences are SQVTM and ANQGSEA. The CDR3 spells CSVRGRQGASTDTQYF. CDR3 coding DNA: TGCAGCGTGCGGGGAAGGCAGGGGGCTAGCACAGATACGCAGTATTTT.

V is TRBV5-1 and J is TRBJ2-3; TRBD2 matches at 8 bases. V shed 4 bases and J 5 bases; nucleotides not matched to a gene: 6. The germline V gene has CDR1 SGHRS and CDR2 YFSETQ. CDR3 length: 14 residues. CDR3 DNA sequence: TGCGCCAGCAGCGTTAGCGGGATCCAAGATACGCAGTATTTT. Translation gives CASSVSGIQDTQYF.

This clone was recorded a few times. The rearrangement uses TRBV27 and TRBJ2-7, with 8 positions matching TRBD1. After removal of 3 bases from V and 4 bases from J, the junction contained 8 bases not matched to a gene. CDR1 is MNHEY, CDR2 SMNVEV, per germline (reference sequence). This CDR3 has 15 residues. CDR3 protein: CASSFGQGVRYEQYF. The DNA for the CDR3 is TGTGCCAGCAGTTTCGGACAGGGAGTAAGATACGAGCAGTACTTC.

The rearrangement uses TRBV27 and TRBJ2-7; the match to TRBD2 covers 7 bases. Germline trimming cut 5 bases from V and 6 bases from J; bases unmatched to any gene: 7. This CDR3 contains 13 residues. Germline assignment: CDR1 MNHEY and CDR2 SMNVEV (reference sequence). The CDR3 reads CASSPPGLIEQYF. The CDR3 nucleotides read TGTGCCAGCAGTCCTCCGGGACTAATCGAGCAGTACTTC.

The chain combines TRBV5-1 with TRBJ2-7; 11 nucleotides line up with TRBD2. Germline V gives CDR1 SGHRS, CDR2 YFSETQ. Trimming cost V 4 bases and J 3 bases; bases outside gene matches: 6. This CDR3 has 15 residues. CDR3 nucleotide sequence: TGCGCCAGCAGCCCGGGACTAGCGGTGATCTACGAGCAGTACTTC. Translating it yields CASSPGLAVIYEQYF.

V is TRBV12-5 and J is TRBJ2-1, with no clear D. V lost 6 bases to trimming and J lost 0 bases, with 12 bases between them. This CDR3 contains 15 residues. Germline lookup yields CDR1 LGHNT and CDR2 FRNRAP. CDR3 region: CASGSSSSSYNEQFF. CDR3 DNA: TGTGCTAGTGGCTCCTCCTCGAGCTCCTACAATGAGCAGTTCTTC.

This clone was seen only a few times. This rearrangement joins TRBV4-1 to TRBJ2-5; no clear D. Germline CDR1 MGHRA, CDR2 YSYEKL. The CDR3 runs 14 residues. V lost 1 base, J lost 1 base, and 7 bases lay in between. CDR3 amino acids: CASSQGPLQETQYF. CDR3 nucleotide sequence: TGCGCCAGCAGCCAAGGGCCCCTCCAAGAGACCCAGTACTTC.

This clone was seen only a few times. The CDR3 sequence: CASSGLAGGTYEQYF. For the CDR3, the DNA is TGTGCCAGCAGTGGGCTAGCGGGAGGTACCTACGAGCAGTACTTC. The genes are TRBV2 and TRBJ2-7; TRBD2 matches 11 bases. Trimming took 4 bases from V and 2 from J; bases not matched to a gene: 4. This CDR3 is built from 15 residues. Germline CDR1 is SNHLY and CDR2 is FYNNEI.

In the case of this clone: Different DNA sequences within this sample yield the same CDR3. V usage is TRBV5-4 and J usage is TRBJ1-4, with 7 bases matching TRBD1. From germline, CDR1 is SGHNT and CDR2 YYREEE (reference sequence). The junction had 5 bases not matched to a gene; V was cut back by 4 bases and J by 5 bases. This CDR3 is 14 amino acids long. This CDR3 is CASSLTGENEKLFF. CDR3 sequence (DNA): TGTGCCAGCAGCCTTACAGGGGAGAATGAAAAACTGTTTTTT.

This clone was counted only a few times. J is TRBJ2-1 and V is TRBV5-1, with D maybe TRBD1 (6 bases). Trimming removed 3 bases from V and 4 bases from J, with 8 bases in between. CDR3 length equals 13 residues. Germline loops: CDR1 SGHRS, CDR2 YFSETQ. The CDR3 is CASSSDRYNEQFF. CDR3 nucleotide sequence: TGCGCCAGCAGCTCGGACAGATACAATGAGCAGTTCTTC. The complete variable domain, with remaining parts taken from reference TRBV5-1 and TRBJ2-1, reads KAGVTQTPRYLIKTRGQQVTLSCSPISGHRSVSWYQQTPGQGLQFLFEYFSETQRNKGNFPGRFSGRQFSNSRSEMNVSTLELGDSALYLCASSSDRYNEQFFGPGTRLTVL.